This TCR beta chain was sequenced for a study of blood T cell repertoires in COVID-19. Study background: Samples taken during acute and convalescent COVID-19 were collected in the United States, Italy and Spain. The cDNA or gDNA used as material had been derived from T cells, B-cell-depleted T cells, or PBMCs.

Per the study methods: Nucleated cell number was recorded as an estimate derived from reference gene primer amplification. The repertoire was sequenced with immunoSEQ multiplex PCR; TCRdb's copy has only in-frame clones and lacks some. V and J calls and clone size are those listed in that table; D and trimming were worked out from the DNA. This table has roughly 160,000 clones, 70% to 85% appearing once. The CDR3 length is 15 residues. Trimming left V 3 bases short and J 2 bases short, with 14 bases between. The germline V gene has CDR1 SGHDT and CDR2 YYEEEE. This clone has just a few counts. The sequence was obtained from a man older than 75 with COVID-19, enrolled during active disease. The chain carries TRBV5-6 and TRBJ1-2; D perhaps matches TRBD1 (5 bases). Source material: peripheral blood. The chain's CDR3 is CASSSSRQKNYGYTF. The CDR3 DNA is TGTGCCAGCAGCTCCAGCCGACAGAAAAACTATGGCTACACCTTC.